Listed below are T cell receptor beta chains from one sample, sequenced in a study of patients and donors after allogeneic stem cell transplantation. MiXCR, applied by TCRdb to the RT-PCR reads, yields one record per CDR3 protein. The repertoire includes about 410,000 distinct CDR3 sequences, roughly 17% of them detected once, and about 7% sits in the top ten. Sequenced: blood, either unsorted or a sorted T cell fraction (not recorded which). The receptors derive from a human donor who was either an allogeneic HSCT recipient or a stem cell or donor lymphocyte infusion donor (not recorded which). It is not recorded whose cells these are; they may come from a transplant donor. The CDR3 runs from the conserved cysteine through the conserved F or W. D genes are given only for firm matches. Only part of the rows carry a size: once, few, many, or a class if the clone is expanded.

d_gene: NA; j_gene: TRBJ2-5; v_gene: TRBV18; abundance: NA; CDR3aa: CASSPNAVKGVGTQYF; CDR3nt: TGTGCCAGCTCACCAAATGCAGTCAAAGGTGTCGGGACCCAGTACTTC
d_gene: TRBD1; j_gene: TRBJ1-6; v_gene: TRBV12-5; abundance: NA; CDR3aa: CASGTGQASHSPLHF; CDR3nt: TGTGCTAGTGGAACGGGACAGGCCTCGCATTCACCCCTCCACTTT
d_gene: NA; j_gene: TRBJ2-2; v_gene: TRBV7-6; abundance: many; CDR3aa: CASSPVPGELFF; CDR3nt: TGTGCCAGCAGCCCAGTCCCCGGGGAGCTGTTTTTT
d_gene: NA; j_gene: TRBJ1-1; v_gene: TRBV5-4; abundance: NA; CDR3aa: CASSPDMRTEAFF; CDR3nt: TGTGCCAGCAGCCCTGACATGAGAACTGAAGCTTTCTTT
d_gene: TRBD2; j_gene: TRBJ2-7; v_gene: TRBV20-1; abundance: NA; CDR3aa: CSARSGMTYEQYF; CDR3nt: TGCAGTGCTAGGAGCGGGATGACCTACGAGCAGTACTTC
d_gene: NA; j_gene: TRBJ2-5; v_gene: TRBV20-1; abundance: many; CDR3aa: CSARWRETQYF; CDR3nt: TGCAGTGCTAGATGGAGGGAGACCCAGTACTTC
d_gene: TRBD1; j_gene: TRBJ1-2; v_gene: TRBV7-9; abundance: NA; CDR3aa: CASSFRGEYGYTF; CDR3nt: TGTGCCAGCAGCTTCAGGGGGGAGTACGGCTACACCTTC
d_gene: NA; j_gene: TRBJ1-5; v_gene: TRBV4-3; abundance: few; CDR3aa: CASSQVVGAQPQHF; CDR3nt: TGCGCCAGCAGCCAGGTCGTCGGGGCTCAGCCCCAGCATTTT
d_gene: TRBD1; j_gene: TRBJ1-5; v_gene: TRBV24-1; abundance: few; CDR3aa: CATSVPGQGSWQPQHF; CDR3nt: TGTGCCACCAGTGTTCCGGGACAGGGCTCTTGGCAGCCCCAGCATTTT
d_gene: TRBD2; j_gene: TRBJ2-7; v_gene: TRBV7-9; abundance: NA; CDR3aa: CASSPIGTSGRHEQYF; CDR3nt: TGTGCCAGCAGCCCGATCGGGACTAGCGGGAGACACGAGCAGTACTTC
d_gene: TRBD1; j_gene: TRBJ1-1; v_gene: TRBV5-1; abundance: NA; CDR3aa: CASSLVTGGVTEAFF; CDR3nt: TGCGCCAGCAGCTTGGTAACAGGGGGAGTCACTGAAGCTTTCTTT
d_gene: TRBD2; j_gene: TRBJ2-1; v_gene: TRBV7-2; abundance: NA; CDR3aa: CASSPGLAENVEQFF; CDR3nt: TGTGCCAGCAGCCCCGGACTAGCGGAAAATGTGGAGCAGTTCTTC
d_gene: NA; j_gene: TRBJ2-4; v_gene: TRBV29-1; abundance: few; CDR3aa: CSVPSDCLQYF; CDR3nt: TGCAGCGTCCCCTCCGACTGTCTTCAGTACTTC
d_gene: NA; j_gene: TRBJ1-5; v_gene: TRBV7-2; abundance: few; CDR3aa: CASSVYTGLRNQPQHF; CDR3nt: TGTGCCAGCAGCGTTTACACAGGGCTTCGCAATCAGCCCCAGCATTTT
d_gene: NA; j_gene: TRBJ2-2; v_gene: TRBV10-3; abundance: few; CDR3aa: CAISRLEGNTGELFF; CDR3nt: TGTGCCATCAGTCGACTAGAGGGTAACACCGGGGAGCTGTTTTTT
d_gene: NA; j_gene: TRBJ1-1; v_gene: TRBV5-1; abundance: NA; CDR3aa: CASSLEGRGGTEAFF; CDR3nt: TGCGCCAGCAGCTTGGAGGGCAGGGGAGGCACTGAAGCTTTCTTT
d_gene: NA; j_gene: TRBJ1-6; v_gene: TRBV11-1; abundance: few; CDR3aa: CASSYRAPKEAYNSPLHF; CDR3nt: TGTGCCAGCAGCTATAGGGCGCCGAAGGAAGCCTATAATTCACCCCTCCACTTT
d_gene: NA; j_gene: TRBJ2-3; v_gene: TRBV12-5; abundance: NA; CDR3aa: CASGPPLKDTQYF; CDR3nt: TGTGCTAGTGGCCCTCCCCTCAAAGATACGCAGTATTTT
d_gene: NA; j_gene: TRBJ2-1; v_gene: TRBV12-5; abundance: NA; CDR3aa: CASGLVRQGSAYNEQFF; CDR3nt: TGTGCTAGTGGTTTGGTGCGGCAGGGCAGCGCCTACAATGAGCAGTTCTTC
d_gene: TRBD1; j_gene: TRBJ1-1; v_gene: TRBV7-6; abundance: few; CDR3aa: CASSLGETGTHTEAFF; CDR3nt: TGTGCCAGCAGCTTAGGAGAGACAGGGACCCACACTGAAGCTTTCTTT